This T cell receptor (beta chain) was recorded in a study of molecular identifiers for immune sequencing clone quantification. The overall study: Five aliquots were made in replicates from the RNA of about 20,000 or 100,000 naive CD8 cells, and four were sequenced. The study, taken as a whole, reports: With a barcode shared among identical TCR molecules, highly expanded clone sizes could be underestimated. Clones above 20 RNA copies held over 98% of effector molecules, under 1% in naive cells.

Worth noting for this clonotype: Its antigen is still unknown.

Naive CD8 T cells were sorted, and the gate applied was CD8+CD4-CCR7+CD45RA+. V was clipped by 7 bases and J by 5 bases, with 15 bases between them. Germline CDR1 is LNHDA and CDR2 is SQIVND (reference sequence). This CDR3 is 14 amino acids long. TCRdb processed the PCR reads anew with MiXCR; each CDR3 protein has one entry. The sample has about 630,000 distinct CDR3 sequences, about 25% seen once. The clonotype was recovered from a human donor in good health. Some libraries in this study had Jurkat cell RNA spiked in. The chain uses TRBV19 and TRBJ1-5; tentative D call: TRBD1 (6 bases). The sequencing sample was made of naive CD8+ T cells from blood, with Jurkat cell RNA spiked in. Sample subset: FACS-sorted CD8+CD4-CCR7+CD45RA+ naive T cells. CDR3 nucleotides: TGTGCCAGTACCCCACAGGGTACCCATCAGCCCCAGCATTTT. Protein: CASTPQGTHQPQHF.